This T cell receptor (beta chain) stems from a study of human thymus T cells. The CDR3 consists of 16 residues. The germline gives CDR1 LNHDA, CDR2 SQIVND (reference sequence). The V and J ends lost 7 bases and 5 bases respectively, with 20 bases between them. The repertoire was sequenced with immunoSEQ multiplex PCR; TCRdb's copy has only in-frame clones and lacks some. The sample contains more than 70,000 clones, nearly 98% of which appear only once. Study outcomes and limitations: Thymic as well as blood repertoires seemed to favor certain V and J genes unevenly. A high degree of thymic repertoire overlap among unrelated individuals was reported in related research.

On this clone: The target antigen is unknown.

Thymus tissue was removed during corrective cardiac surgery. The people who donated were healthy Finnish babies having corrective surgery for congenital heart defects. The origin of this receptor is a boy under two years old with a congenital heart defect but otherwise immunologically healthy. J is TRBJ2-2 and V is TRBV19; D tentatively reads TRBD1 or TRBD2 (5 bases each). Sequenced sample: thymus tissue. The CDR3 DNA is TGTGCCAGTACCCATCGGGACGGGGACGGAACCGGGGAGCTGTTTTTT. It is translated as CASTHRDGDGTGELFF.